Following are 32 T cell receptor beta chains from one sample sequenced in a study of blood T cell repertoires in COVID-19. Profiling relied on immunoSEQ multiplex PCR, and the TCRdb table lists in-frame clones only, not all of them. The profile shows about 57,000 clones, 82% of them singletons. The sample was peripheral blood. Source of these receptors: a woman in her sixties or seventies with acute or convalescent COVID-19.

A few counts support this clone. V gene TRBV20-1 combines with J gene TRBJ1-2; 7 bases align to TRBD1. The V and J ends lost 5 bases and 5 bases, in that order; junction bases with no gene match: 8. This CDR3 region has 13 residues. Germline-derived CDR1 and CDR2 are DFQATT and SNEGSKA (reference sequence). The CDR3, as DNA: TGCAGTGCTCGTGACAGGGTAACGTATGGCTACACCTTC. It yields the protein CSARDRVTYGYTF.

This clone was seen a handful of times. V usage is TRBV6-2 or TRBV6-3 and J usage is TRBJ2-4; D is ambiguous. Trimming removed 2 bases from V and 0 bases from J, with 14 bases in between. CDR3 length: 17 amino acids. Looked up from germline, CDR1 is MNHEY and CDR2 is SVGEGT. CDR3 protein: CASSYRQTGIAKNIQYF. CDR3 nucleotide sequence: TGTGCCAGCAGTTACCGCCAAACCGGTATAGCCAAAAACATTCAGTACTTC.

The rearrangement links TRBV10-2 to TRBJ2-2; D remains unclear. CDR1 is WSHSY and CDR2 is SAAADI in the germline V gene. The CDR3 is 14 residues long. Trimming shortened V by 8 bases and J by 0 bases, and 10 bases separated the two germline ends. The CDR3, as DNA: TGCGCCAGCGGGCCAAACGCGAACACCGGGGAGCTGTTTTTT. It encodes CASGPNANTGELFF.

The CDR3 loop is CASSLGTGGDQPQHF. The DNA for the CDR3 is TGTGCCAGCAGCCTCGGGACAGGGGGGGATCAGCCCCAGCATTTT. J is TRBJ1-5 and V is TRBV14; 11 bases agree with TRBD1. With 4 bases clipped from V and 5 bases from J, the junction kept 4 bases outside the gene matches. CDR3 size: 15 residues. CDR1 and CDR2 from the germline V gene are SGHDN and FVKESK. The full variable domain, with the rest looked up from reference TRBV14 and TRBJ1-5, is EAGVTQFPSHSVIEKGQTVTLRCDPISGHDNLYWYRRVMGKEIKFLLHFVKESKQDESGMPNNRFLAERTGGTYSTLKVQPAELEDSGVYFCASSLGTGGDQPQHFGDGTRLSIL.

V usage is TRBV6-2 or TRBV6-3 and J usage is TRBJ1-2, with D unresolved. The CDR3 is 11 amino acids. V was cut by 4 bases and J by 4 bases, with 4 bases left in between. Germline V gene lookup returns CDR1 MNHEY and CDR2 SVGEGT. The CDR3 DNA follows: TGTGCCAGCAGTTCGGGCTATGGCTACACCTTC. Translation gives CASSSGYGYTF.

The chain uses TRBV19 and TRBJ1-6; TRBD1 matches 9 bases. The CDR3 has 17 residues. The trim removed 3 bases at V and 8 bases at J, leaving 11 bases unmatched. Germline CDR1 reads LNHDA; CDR2 reads SQIVND (reference sequence). The CDR3 sequence is CASSIRSVDRGDSPLHF. The CDR3 DNA follows: TGTGCCAGTAGTATTCGCTCCGTGGACAGGGGCGATTCACCCCTCCACTTT.

This chain joins TRBV6-1 and TRBJ1-2; possibly TRBD1 for D (5 bases). Germline V gives CDR1 MNHNS, CDR2 SASEGT. The CDR3 loop spans 21 amino acids. V gave up 1 base and J gave up 0 bases, with 27 bases separating them. CDR3 in amino acids: CASSEVDARVQYYSANYGYTF. The CDR3 DNA reads TGTGCCAGCAGTGAAGTAGATGCCAGGGTTCAGTACTATTCAGCTAACTATGGCTACACCTTC.

DNA for the CDR3: TGTGCCAGCAGCTTGCAACCCATGGGCGCGGGGGGTTACGAGCAGTACTTC. This gives the protein CASSLQPMGAGGYEQYF. The chain is built from TRBV7-3 and TRBJ2-7, with 8 nucleotides matching TRBD2. V was clipped by 3 bases and J by 4 bases; unmatched bases: 14. The germline gives CDR1 SGHTA, CDR2 FQGTGA. This CDR3 spans 17 amino acids.

J is TRBJ1-1 and V is TRBV3-1 (or the pseudogene TRBV3-2); possible D gene TRBD1, 5 bases. The germline V gene has CDR1 LGHDT and CDR2 YNNKEL (reference sequence). The CDR3 length is 14 residues. Trimming took off 4 bases at V and 3 bases at J, with 12 bases between the two ends. DNA of the CDR3: TGTGCCAGCAGCCGGGGGTCGGGGGACACTGAAGCTTTCTTT. Encoded protein: CASSRGSGDTEAFF.

This chain joins TRBV7-2 and TRBJ1-2; maybe TRBD1 (6 bases). Germline loops: CDR1 SGHTA, CDR2 FQGNSA. The V and J ends lost 5 bases and 2 bases respectively, with 15 bases between them. The CDR3 loop spans 15 amino acids. The CDR3 spells CASSRDTYTNYGYTF. The CDR3 nucleotides read TGTGCCAGCAGCCGGGACACATACACCAACTATGGCTACACCTTC.

This chain links TRBV15 with TRBJ2-3; possible D gene TRBD2, 5 bases. Germline CDR1 is LNHNV and CDR2 is YYDKDF (reference sequence). There are 13 residues in the CDR3. Between the trimmed V and J ends, which lost 8 bases and 3 bases, there was a span of 12 bases. CDR3 DNA: TGTGCCACCGGCCCCCGGGGAACAGATACGCAGTATTTT. As protein: CATGPRGTDTQYF.

The rearrangement joins TRBV4-1 to TRBJ1-6; perhaps TRBD1 as D (6 bases). Germline V gives CDR1 MGHRA, CDR2 YSYEKL. The V end lost 0 bases, the J end lost 10 bases, and 13 bases lay between the germline ends. CDR3 length: 15 residues. CDR3 DNA sequence: TGCGCCAGCAGCCAAGAAGCGGGGGGCGGGTCACCCCTCCACTTT. This translates into CASSQEAGGGSPLHF.

This chain joins TRBV24-1 and TRBJ1-1; D remains ambiguous. V dropped 7 bases and J dropped 1 base, with 15 bases sitting between them. Germline CDR1 reads KGHDR; CDR2 reads SFDVKD. CDR3 length: 15 residues. The CDR3 sequence is CATREFGSENTEAFF. DNA for the CDR3: TGTGCCACCAGGGAGTTTGGATCAGAGAACACTGAAGCTTTCTTT.

V usage is TRBV4-1 and J usage is TRBJ2-1, with TRBD2 matching over 8 bases. Germline loops: CDR1 MGHRA, CDR2 YSYEKL. V dropped 1 base and J dropped 7; count of bases not matched to a gene: 12. The CDR3 totals 17 residues. The CDR3 DNA sequence: TGCGCCAGCAGCCAAGGAGCCGTACTAGCGGCCCCAAATGAGCAGTTCTTC. Translated, it gives CASSQGAVLAAPNEQFF.

The V call is TRBV3-1 (or the pseudogene TRBV3-2), the J call TRBJ1-2; 8 nucleotides match TRBD1. Germline V CDR1 and CDR2: LGHDT, YNNKEL (reference sequence). The CDR3 loop spans 13 amino acids. Unmatched junction bases numbered 4, after V lost 2 bases and J lost 8 bases. CDR3 loop: CASSQRQGLGYTF. In nucleotides, the CDR3 is TGTGCCAGCAGCCAACGACAGGGGTTGGGCTACACCTTC.

The CDR3 region has the DNA TGTGCCAGCAGTGACTCCGGGACATATTCCTACAATGAGCAGTTCTTC. It specifies CASSDSGTYSYNEQFF. V gene TRBV6-4 combines with J gene TRBJ2-1, with D perhaps TRBD1 (6 bases). Between the trimmed V and J ends, which lost 0 bases and 1 base, there was a span of 10 bases. This CDR3 spans 16 amino acids. Germline V gives CDR1 MRHNA, CDR2 SNTAGT.

This clone has just a few counts. This rearrangement joins TRBV19 to TRBJ2-3; 13 bases map to TRBD2. Germline-derived CDR1 and CDR2 are LNHDA and SQIVND (reference sequence). Trimming removed 1 base from V and 1 base from J; junction bases left unmatched: 8. The CDR3 contains 19 residues. The CDR3 bases are TGTGCCAGTAGTATAGCTGGGGACGGACTAGCGGGGGGCACAGATACGCAGTATTTT. Translation gives CASSIAGDGLAGGTDTQYF.

V usage is TRBV5-4 and J usage is TRBJ1-1, with 9 nucleotides matching TRBD1. This CDR3 is 14 amino acids long. J lost 5 bases, V lost 4 bases, and 6 bases had no gene match. CDR1 and CDR2 (germline): SGHNT, YYREEE (reference sequence). CDR3 residues: CASSLRDRETEAFF. The CDR3 DNA reads as TGTGCCAGCAGCCTACGGGACAGGGAGACTGAAGCTTTCTTT.

The chain has TRBV4-1 and TRBJ1-5; tentative D call: TRBD1 (5 bases). The V end lost 0 bases, the J end lost 6 bases, and 12 bases lay between the germline ends. The length of the CDR3 is 15 residues. From germline, CDR1 is MGHRA and CDR2 YSYEKL. In DNA, the CDR3 is TGCGCCAGCAGCCAAGATTGGGGGGTCGGTCAGCCCCAGCATTTT. Protein: CASSQDWGVGQPQHF.

The chain recombines TRBV6-4 with TRBJ2-2; unclear D gene. The CDR3 is made up of 14 amino acids. Germline values: CDR1 MRHNA, CDR2 SNTAGT. With 2 bases removed from V and 6 bases from J, the gap between germline ends came to 10 bases. The CDR3 sequence: CASSDAHAAGELFF. CDR3 nucleotides: TGTGCCAGCAGTGACGCGCATGCGGCCGGGGAGCTGTTTTTT.

This clone showed up just once. This chain joins TRBV7-2 and TRBJ2-3; 11 bases fit TRBD2. V shed 5 bases and J 2 bases; nucleotides not matched to a gene: 12. In germline, CDR1 is SGHTA, CDR2 FQGNSA. This CDR3 region has 18 residues. Written as DNA, the CDR3 is TGTGCCAGCAGCCTACGGCGACTAGCGGGAAGACTCACAGATACGCAGTATTTT. It is translated as CASSLRRLAGRLTDTQYF.

The rearrangement links TRBV6-5 to TRBJ2-2; weak D call: TRBD2 (5 bases). Per germline, CDR1 MNHEY and CDR2 SVGAGI. The ends were cut back, 0 bases at V and 5 bases at J, with 7 bases in the middle. The CDR3 spans 14 residues. CDR3 sequence (DNA): TGTGCCAGCAGTTACTCGAGGAGGACCGGGGAGCTGTTTTTT. It encodes CASSYSRRTGELFF.

The V gene is TRBV5-6, the J gene TRBJ2-7; D is perhaps TRBD1 (6 bases). CDR3 length equals 14 residues. The ends were cut back, 2 bases at V and 7 bases at J, with 16 bases in the middle. Germline lookup yields CDR1 SGHDT and CDR2 YYEEEE. CDR3 bases: TGTGCCAGCAGCTTCAGGGCAGGGGCGGAGGAGCAGTACTTC. This codes for CASSFRAGAEEQYF.

This sequence joins TRBV7-2 and TRBJ1-1; D is undetermined. Germline V gene lookup returns CDR1 SGHTA and CDR2 FQGNSA. V lost 5 bases and J 1 base, leaving 8 bases between the germline ends. This CDR3 has 13 amino acids. CDR3 sequence: CASSDRQNTEAFF. In nucleotides, the CDR3 is TGTGCCAGCAGCGACCGACAGAACACTGAAGCTTTCTTT.

The J gene is TRBJ1-2, the V gene TRBV6-5, with 9 nucleotides matching TRBD1. After removal of 7 bases from V and 4 bases from J, the junction contained 7 bases not matched to a gene. The CDR3 sequence is 14 residues long. The germline V gene encodes CDR1 MNHEY and CDR2 SVGAGI. The CDR3 DNA is TGTGCCAGCAAGGAGGGACAGGGAGTCTATGGCTACACCTTC. Its translation: CASKEGQGVYGYTF.

This chain joins TRBV5-1 and TRBJ2-2; TRBD1 matches 7 bases. Trimming cost V 3 bases and J 5 bases; bases outside gene matches: 1. This CDR3 comprises 13 residues. Germline values: CDR1 SGHRS, CDR2 YFSETQ. CDR3 bases: TGCGCCAGCAGCTCACAGGGGACCGGGGAGCTGTTTTTT. This encodes CASSSQGTGELFF.

This sequence joins TRBV4-2 and TRBJ2-7, with 12 positions matching TRBD1. Germline trimming cut 4 bases from V and 5 bases from J; bases unmatched to any gene: 6. The germline CDR1 and CDR2 sequences are LGHNA and YNFKEQ. There are 15 residues in the CDR3. The CDR3: CASSPPGQGANEQYF. As DNA, the CDR3 is TGTGCCAGCAGCCCGCCGGGACAGGGGGCAAACGAGCAGTACTTC.

This chain links TRBV18 with TRBJ1-4; tentatively, D is TRBD1 (6 bases). The V end was cut by 6 bases, the J end by 4 bases, with 9 bases between. The V gene's germline CDR1 is KGHSH and CDR2 LQKENI. The CDR3 is 13 residues long. CDR3 region: CASSDSLNEKLFF. CDR3 in DNA: TGTGCCAGCTCGGACAGCCTTAATGAAAAACTGTTTTTT.

The J gene is TRBJ2-7, the V gene TRBV13; 7 bases line up with TRBD1. CDR3 length: 13 residues. Trimming removed 8 bases from V and 4 bases from J; junction bases left unmatched: 8. CDR1 PRHDT and CDR2 FYEKMQ come from the germline V gene (reference sequence). DNA of the CDR3: TGTGCCAGCGGGAAGGGACAGTGGTACGAGCAGTACTTC. Encoded protein: CASGKGQWYEQYF.

The chain couples TRBV13 to TRBJ1-2; 8 bases fit TRBD1. This CDR3 has 14 amino acids. The V gene end was trimmed by 5 bases and the J gene end by 3 bases; junction bases not matched to a gene: 5. Germline CDR1 is PRHDT and CDR2 is FYEKMQ (reference sequence). CDR3 in DNA: TGTGCCAGCAGCGGACAGGACAGGGACTATGGCTACACCTTC. Encoded protein: CASSGQDRDYGYTF.

The rearrangement links TRBV5-6 to TRBJ1-4; weak D call: TRBD1 (6 bases). Between the trimmed V and J ends, which lost 4 bases and 7 bases, there was a span of 11 bases. The CDR3 extends over 13 amino acids. Germline CDR1 and CDR2: SGHDT and YYEEEE. CDR3 sequence: CASSVSRGEKLFF. CDR3 bases: TGTGCCAGCAGCGTGTCCAGGGGTGAAAAACTGTTTTTT.

This clone was picked up one time. The chain links TRBV5-1 to TRBJ2-7; D call uncertain. The CDR3 totals 13 residues. Trimming cost V 1 base and J 7 bases, with 12 bases left between them. Germline CDR1 SGHRS, CDR2 YFSETQ. The CDR3 here is CASSLFPTEEQYF. DNA for the CDR3: TGCGCCAGCAGCTTGTTCCCCACTGAGGAGCAGTACTTC.